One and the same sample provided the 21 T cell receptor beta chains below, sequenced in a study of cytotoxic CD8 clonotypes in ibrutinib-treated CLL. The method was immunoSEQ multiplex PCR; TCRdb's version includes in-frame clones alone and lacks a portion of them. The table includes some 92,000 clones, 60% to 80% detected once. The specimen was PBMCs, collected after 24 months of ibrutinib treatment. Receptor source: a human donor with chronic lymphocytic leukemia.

The CDR3 loop is CASSASSGRLILTDTQYF. The CDR3 coding sequence is TGTGCCAGCAGCGCGTCTAGCGGGAGGCTCATTCTCACAGATACGCAGTATTTT. V usage is TRBV7-9 and J usage is TRBJ2-3, with TRBD2 identical over 11 bases. The ends lost 5 bases at V and 2 bases at J; junction bases unmatched: 12. The CDR3 has 18 residues. Germline V gives CDR1 SEHNR, CDR2 FQNEAQ (reference sequence).

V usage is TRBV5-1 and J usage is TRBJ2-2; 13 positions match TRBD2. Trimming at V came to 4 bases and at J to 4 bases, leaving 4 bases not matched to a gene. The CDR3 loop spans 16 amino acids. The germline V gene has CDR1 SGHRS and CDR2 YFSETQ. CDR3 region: CASSLGLAGATGELFF. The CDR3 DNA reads TGCGCCAGCAGCCTTGGACTAGCGGGGGCCACCGGGGAGCTGTTTTTT.

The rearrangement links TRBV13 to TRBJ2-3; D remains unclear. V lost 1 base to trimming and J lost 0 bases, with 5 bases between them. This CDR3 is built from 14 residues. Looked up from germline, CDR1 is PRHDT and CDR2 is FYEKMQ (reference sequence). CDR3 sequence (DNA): TGTGCCAGCAGCTTAGTACTTAGCACAGATACGCAGTATTTT. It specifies CASSLVLSTDTQYF. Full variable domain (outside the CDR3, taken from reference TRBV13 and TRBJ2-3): AAGVIQSPRHLIKEKRETATLKCYPIPRHDTVYWYQQGPGQDPQFLISFYEKMQSDKGSIPDRFSAQQFSDYHSELNMSSLELGDSALYFCASSLVLSTDTQYFGPGTRLTVL.

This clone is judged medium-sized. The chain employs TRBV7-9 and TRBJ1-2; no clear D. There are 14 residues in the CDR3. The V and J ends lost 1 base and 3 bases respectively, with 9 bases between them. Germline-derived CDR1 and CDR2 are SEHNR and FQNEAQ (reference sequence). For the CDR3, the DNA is TGTGCCAGCAGCTTAGAATCAGAGGACTATGGCTACACCTTC. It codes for CASSLESEDYGYTF. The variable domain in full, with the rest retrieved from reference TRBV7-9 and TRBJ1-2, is DTGVSQNPRHKITKRGQNVTFRCDPISEHNRLYWYRQTLGQGPEFLTYFQNEAQLEKSRLLSDRFSAERPKGSFSTLEIQRTEQGDSAMYLCASSLESEDYGYTFGSGTRLTVV.

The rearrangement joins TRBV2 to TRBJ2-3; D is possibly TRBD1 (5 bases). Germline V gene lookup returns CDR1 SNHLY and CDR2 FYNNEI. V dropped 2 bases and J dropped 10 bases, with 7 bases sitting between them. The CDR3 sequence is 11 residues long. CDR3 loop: CASSEPGPQYF. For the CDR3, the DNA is TGTGCCAGCAGTGAACCAGGGCCGCAGTATTTT.

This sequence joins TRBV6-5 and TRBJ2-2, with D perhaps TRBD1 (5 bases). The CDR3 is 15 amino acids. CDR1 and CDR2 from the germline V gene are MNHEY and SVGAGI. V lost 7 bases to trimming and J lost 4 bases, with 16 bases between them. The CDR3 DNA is TGTGCCAGCAAGGTGCAGGGCCGAGGCACCGGGGAGCTGTTTTTT. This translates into CASKVQGRGTGELFF.

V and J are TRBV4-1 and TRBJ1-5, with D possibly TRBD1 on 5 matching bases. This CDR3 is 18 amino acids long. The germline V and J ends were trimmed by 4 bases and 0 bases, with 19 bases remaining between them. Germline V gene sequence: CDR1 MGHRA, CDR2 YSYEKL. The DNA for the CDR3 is TGCGCCAGCAGCCCATCAACTGGGTTCGACAGTAGCAATCAGCCCCAGCATTTT. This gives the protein CASSPSTGFDSSNQPQHF.

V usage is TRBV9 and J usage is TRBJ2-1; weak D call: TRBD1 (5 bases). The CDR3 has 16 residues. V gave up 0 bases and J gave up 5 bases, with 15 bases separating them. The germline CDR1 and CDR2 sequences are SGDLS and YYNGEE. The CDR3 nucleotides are TGTGCCAGCAGCGTAGCCTACCGGGCAGGGAACAATGAGCAGTTCTTC. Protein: CASSVAYRAGNNEQFF.

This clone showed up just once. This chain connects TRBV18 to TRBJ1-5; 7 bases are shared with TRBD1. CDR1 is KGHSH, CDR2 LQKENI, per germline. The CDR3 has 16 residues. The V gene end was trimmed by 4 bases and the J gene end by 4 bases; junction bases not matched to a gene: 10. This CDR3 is CASSQSESGGNQPQHF. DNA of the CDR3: TGTGCCAGCTCACAATCCGAGTCAGGGGGAAATCAGCCCCAGCATTTT. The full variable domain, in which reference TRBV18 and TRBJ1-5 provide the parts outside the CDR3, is NAGVMQNPRHLVRRRGQEARLRCSPMKGHSHVYWYRQLPEEGLKFMVYLQKENIIDESGMPKERFSAEFPKEGPSILRIQQVVRGDSAAYFCASSQSESGGNQPQHFGDGTRLSIL.

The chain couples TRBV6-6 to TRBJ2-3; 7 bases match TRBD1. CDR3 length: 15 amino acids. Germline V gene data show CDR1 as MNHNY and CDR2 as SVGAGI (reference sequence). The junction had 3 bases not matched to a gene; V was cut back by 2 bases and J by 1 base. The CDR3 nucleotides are TGTGCCAGCAGTTACAGGGGGCTCCGCACAGATACGCAGTATTTT. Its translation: CASSYRGLRTDTQYF.

The DNA of the CDR3 is TGTGCCAGCTCACCTACCGGCGGGGGCTTCAATGGCTACACCTTC. Protein product: CASSPTGGGFNGYTF. This sequence joins TRBV18 and TRBJ1-2; tentative D call: TRBD1 (6 bases). Germline CDR1 reads KGHSH; CDR2 reads LQKENI. V lost 3 bases and J 6 bases, leaving 17 bases between the germline ends. CDR3 length: 15 amino acids.

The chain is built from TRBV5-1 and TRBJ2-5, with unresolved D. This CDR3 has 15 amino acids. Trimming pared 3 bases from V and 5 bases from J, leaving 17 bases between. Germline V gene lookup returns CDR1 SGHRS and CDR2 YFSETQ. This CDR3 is CASSSSGPPMETQYF. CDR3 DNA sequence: TGCGCCAGCAGCTCGTCCGGGCCCCCGATGGAGACCCAGTACTTC. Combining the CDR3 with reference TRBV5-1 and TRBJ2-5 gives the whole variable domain KAGVTQTPRYLIKTRGQQVTLSCSPISGHRSVSWYQQTPGQGLQFLFEYFSETQRNKGNFPGRFSGRQFSNSRSEMNVSTLELGDSALYLCASSSSGPPMETQYFGPGTRLLVL.

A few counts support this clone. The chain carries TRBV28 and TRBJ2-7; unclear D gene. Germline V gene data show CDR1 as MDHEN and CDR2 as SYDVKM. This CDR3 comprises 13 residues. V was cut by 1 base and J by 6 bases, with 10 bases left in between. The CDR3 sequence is CASSLYIRPEQYF. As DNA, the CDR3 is TGTGCCAGCAGTTTATATATCCGACCCGAGCAGTACTTC. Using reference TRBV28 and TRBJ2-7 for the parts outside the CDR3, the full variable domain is DVKVTQSSRYLVKRTGEKVFLECVQDMDHENMFWYRQDPGLGLRLIYFSYDVKMKEKGDIPEGYSVSREKKERFSLILESASTNQTSMYLCASSLYIRPEQYFGPGTRLTVT.

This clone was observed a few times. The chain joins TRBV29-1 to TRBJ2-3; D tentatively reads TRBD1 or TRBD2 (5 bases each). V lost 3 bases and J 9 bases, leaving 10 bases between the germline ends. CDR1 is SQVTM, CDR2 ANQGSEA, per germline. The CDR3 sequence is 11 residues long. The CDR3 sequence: CSVDEWGTQYF. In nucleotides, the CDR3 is TGCAGCGTTGACGAATGGGGGACGCAGTATTTT.

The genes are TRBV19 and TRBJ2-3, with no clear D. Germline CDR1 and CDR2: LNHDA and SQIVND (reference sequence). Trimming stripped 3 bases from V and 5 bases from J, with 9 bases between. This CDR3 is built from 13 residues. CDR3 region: CASSILYGDTQYF. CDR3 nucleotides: TGTGCCAGTAGTATTCTATATGGAGATACGCAGTATTTT.

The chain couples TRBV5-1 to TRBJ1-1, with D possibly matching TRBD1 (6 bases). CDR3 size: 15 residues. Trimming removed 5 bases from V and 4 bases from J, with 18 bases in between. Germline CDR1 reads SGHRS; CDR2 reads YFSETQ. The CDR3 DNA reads TGCGCCAGCAGTCGTTCCGTAACAGGGCTCACTGAAGCTTTCTTT. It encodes CASSRSVTGLTEAFF.

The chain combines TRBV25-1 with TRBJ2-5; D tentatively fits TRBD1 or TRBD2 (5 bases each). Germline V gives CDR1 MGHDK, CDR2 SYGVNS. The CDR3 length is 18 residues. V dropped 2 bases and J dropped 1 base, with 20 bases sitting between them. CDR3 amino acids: CASSERKPGRMIQETQYF. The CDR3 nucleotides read TGTGCCAGCAGTGAACGGAAACCGGGACGGATGATCCAAGAGACCCAGTACTTC.

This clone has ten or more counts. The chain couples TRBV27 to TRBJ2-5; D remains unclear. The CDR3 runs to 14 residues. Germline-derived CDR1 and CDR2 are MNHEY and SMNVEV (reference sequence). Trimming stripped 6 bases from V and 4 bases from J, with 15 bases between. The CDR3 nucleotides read TGTGCCAGCAGGAAAATTACTTTGGGAGAGACCCAGTACTTC. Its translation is CASRKITLGETQYF.

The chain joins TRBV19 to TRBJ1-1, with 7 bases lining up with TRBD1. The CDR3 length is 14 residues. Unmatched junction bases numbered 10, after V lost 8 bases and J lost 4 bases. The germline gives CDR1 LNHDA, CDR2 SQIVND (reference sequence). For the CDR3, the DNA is TGTGCCAGTCTTAAACAGGGGACGGGCACTGAAGCTTTCTTT. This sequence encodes CASLKQGTGTEAFF.

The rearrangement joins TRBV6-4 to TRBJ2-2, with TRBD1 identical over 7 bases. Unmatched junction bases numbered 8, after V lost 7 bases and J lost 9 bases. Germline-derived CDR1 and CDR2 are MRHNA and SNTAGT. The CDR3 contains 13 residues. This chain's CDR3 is CASNTRGPRELFF. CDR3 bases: TGTGCCAGCAACACTAGGGGGCCCCGGGAGCTGTTTTTT.

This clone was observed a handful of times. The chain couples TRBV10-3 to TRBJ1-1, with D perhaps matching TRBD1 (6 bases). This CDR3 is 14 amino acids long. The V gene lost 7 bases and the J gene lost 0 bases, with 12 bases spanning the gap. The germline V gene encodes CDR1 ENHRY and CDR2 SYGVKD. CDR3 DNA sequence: TGTGCCATCACCCAGGACAGTATGAACACTGAAGCTTTCTTT. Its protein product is CAITQDSMNTEAFF.